Below, 17 T cell receptor beta chains from the same sample are listed, as sequenced in a study of blood T cell repertoires in COVID-19. Sequenced by immunoSEQ multiplex PCR; TCRdb stores in-frame clones only, minus some. The top ten hold about 2.2% of the sample, which has a few hundred thousand clones, 86% seen once. The sequencing input was peripheral blood. Receptors were obtained from a woman aged 45-65 years with acute or convalescent COVID-19.

The rearrangement uses TRBV30 and TRBJ2-7, with 8 positions matching TRBD1. CDR3 length: 13 amino acids. In germline, CDR1 is GTSNPN, CDR2 SVGIG (reference sequence). The J segment lost 3 bases and the V segment lost 5 bases, leaving 6 bases of the junction unmatched. CDR3 sequence (DNA): TGTGCCTGGGGATGGGACAGGAGCTACGAGCAGTACTTC. Its protein is CAWGWDRSYEQYF.

The chain carries TRBV23-1 and TRBJ2-2; D possibly corresponds to TRBD2 (6 bases). TRBV23-1 is an ORF; its function is uncertain. Trimming removed 0 bases at V and 1 base at J, with 18 bases between. The CDR3 runs 19 residues. The CDR3 nucleotides read TGCGCCAGCAGTCAATCTTACGGGGGATGGCATAGGAACACCGGGGAGCTGTTTTTT. It encodes CASSQSYGGWHRNTGELFF.

The chain recombines TRBV7-3 with TRBJ1-1; D not resolved. Germline V lookup: CDR1 SGHTA, CDR2 FQGTGA. The length of the CDR3 is 14 residues. Trimming shortened V by 0 bases and J by 2 bases, and 7 bases separated the two germline ends. The CDR3 here is CASSLTGSNTEAFF. The DNA of the CDR3 is TGTGCCAGCAGCTTAACGGGCAGTAACACTGAAGCTTTCTTT.

CDR3 loop: CASSLGGRNQPQHF. The CDR3 region has the DNA TGTGCCAGCAGCTTGGGAGGGAGGAATCAGCCCCAGCATTTT. The V and J genes are TRBV7-2 and TRBJ1-5; D gene ambiguous. This CDR3 has 14 residues. Trimming pared 3 bases from V and 4 bases from J, leaving 10 bases between. Germline V gene lookup returns CDR1 SGHTA and CDR2 FQGNSA.

The chain joins TRBV25-1 to TRBJ1-2, with a tentative D call TRBD1 (6 bases). V dropped 1 base and J dropped 4 bases, with 10 bases sitting between them. Germline V gene data show CDR1 as MGHDK and CDR2 as SYGVNS. The CDR3 is made up of 14 amino acids. The CDR3 nucleotides read TGTGCCAGCAGTGAATGGGGACAACTCTATGGCTACACCTTC. It encodes CASSEWGQLYGYTF.

CDR3 in amino acids: CASSQDYGGTSGRGDTQYF. The CDR3 DNA is TGCGCCAGCAGCCAAGATTATGGCGGGACTAGCGGGAGGGGGGATACGCAGTATTTT. The J gene is TRBJ2-3, the V gene TRBV4-1; 16 bases are a match to TRBD2. CDR1 is MGHRA and CDR2 is YSYEKL in the germline V gene. V gave up 0 bases and J gave up 6 bases; unmatched junction bases: 9. The length of the CDR3 is 19 residues.

The chain couples TRBV18 to TRBJ1-3, with unresolved D. V lost 4 bases to trimming and J lost 6 bases, with 10 bases between them. Germline CDR1 KGHSH, CDR2 LQKENI. This CDR3 is built from 13 residues. The CDR3 loop reads CASSRDFLNTIYF. The DNA of the CDR3 is TGTGCCAGCTCACGAGATTTCTTAAACACCATATATTTT. Full variable domain (outside the CDR3, taken from reference TRBV18 and TRBJ1-3): NAGVMQNPRHLVRRRGQEARLRCSPMKGHSHVYWYRQLPEEGLKFMVYLQKENIIDESGMPKERFSAEFPKEGPSILRIQQVVRGDSAAYFCASSRDFLNTIYFGEGSWLTVV.

This chain connects TRBV5-1 to TRBJ2-7, with 7 bases fitting TRBD2. CDR1 and CDR2 (germline): SGHRS, YFSETQ. The CDR3 runs to 16 residues. Trimming took 2 bases from V and 2 from J; bases not matched to a gene: 10. CDR3 in amino acids: CASSFYGGGVTYEQYF. In DNA form, the CDR3 reads TGCGCCAGCAGCTTTTATGGGGGAGGGGTTACCTACGAGCAGTACTTC.

This chain uses TRBV9 with TRBJ1-1; no firm D call. V was clipped by 0 bases and J by 7 bases, with 16 bases between them. CDR1 is SGDLS, CDR2 YYNGEE, per germline. This CDR3 has 15 amino acids. This CDR3 is CASSVGPPSAGEAFF. CDR3 coding DNA: TGTGCCAGCAGCGTAGGTCCCCCCTCAGCGGGTGAAGCTTTCTTT.

V and J are TRBV29-1 and TRBJ1-1; the match to TRBD1 covers 8 bases. The CDR3 spans 13 residues. The junction had 9 bases not matched to a gene; V was cut back by 7 bases and J by 5 bases. The V gene's germline CDR1 is SQVTM and CDR2 ANQGSEA. The CDR3 loop reads CSAEQGVQTEAFF. The CDR3 DNA follows: TGCAGCGCCGAACAGGGGGTGCAAACTGAAGCTTTCTTT.

The chain combines TRBV11-2 with TRBJ2-5; 10 bases match TRBD2. The CDR3 has 15 amino acids. Per the germline V gene, CDR1 is SGHAT and CDR2 is FQNNGV. The ends lost 1 base at V and 2 bases at J; junction bases unmatched: 1. CDR3 sequence reads: CASSLGTSGQETQYF. As DNA, the CDR3 is TGTGCCAGCAGCTTAGGGACTAGCGGACAAGAGACCCAGTACTTC.

The chain joins TRBV11-2 to TRBJ2-2; D is possibly TRBD2 (5 bases). The CDR3 loop spans 16 amino acids. In germline, CDR1 is SGHAT, CDR2 FQNNGV. V dropped 2 bases and J dropped 5 bases, with 15 bases sitting between them. CDR3 amino acids: CASSLIWGVETGELFF. CDR3 coding DNA: TGTGCCAGCAGCTTAATTTGGGGAGTGGAAACCGGGGAGCTGTTTTTT.

The chain links TRBV10-3 to TRBJ1-2; D might be TRBD1 (6 bases). Between the trimmed V and J ends, which lost 10 bases and 8 bases, there was a span of 14 bases. Germline loops: CDR1 ENHRY, CDR2 SYGVKD. The CDR3 is 11 residues long. CDR3 bases: TGTGCCACACAGGGTATTGGAGGCTACACCTTC. Protein product: CATQGIGGYTF.

This clone was seen once. The V call is TRBV18, the J call TRBJ2-1; D ambiguous. The V end lost 4 bases, the J end lost 6 bases, and 16 bases lay between the germline ends. CDR3 length: 15 amino acids. Per the germline V gene, CDR1 is KGHSH and CDR2 is LQKENI. The CDR3 loop reads CASSLLIEASNEQFF. The CDR3 DNA reads TGTGCCAGCTCACTCCTTATCGAGGCGAGCAATGAGCAGTTCTTC.

The chain joins TRBV6-6 to TRBJ2-7, with D perhaps matching TRBD1 (5 bases). Germline V CDR1 and CDR2: MNHNY, SVGAGI (reference sequence). V lost 2 bases, J lost 4 bases, and 9 bases lay in between. This CDR3 is built from 13 residues. CDR3 in DNA: TGTGCCAGCAGTTACAAGGACACTTACGAGCAGTACTTC. Residues: CASSYKDTYEQYF.

The chain links TRBV5-1 to TRBJ1-2, with 8 nucleotides matching TRBD1. Germline CDR1 reads SGHRS; CDR2 reads YFSETQ. V lost 4 bases to trimming and J lost 6 bases; unmatched junction nucleotides: 8. The CDR3 length is 14 residues. The CDR3 is CASSSDRGGHGYTF. In nucleotides, the CDR3 is TGCGCCAGCAGCAGCGACAGGGGAGGGCATGGCTACACCTTC.

The chain carries TRBV7-2 and TRBJ2-1, with TRBD1 identical over 8 bases. The V gene's germline CDR1 is SGHTA and CDR2 FQGNSA. The CDR3 spans 15 residues. Trimming removed 5 bases from V and 6 bases from J; junction bases left unmatched: 9. CDR3 amino acids: CASSHLATGGNEQFF. CDR3 sequence (DNA): TGTGCCAGCAGCCATCTTGCTACAGGGGGCAATGAGCAGTTCTTC.